The T cell receptor beta chain under discussion was sequenced for a study of CD8 T cells in ankylosing spondylitis. Study-wide results and limits: Reportedly, significant enrichment of disease-linked clones occurred in matched ankylosing spondylitis synovial fluid.

The CDR3 runs 15 residues. The germline gives CDR1 DFQATT, CDR2 SNEGSKA (reference sequence). V shed 6 bases, J shed 1 base, and the junction held 10 bases outside the gene matches. This clonotype was seen ten or more times. What it recognizes is unknown. TCRdb itself ran the 5' RACE reads through MiXCR, one entry per CDR3 protein. The top ten hold about a third of the sample, which has 250,000 or so distinct CDR3 sequences, 18% seen once. The clonotype comes from a male donor with ankylosing spondylitis or in good health (not recorded which). Sequenced sample: blood, either unsorted or a sorted T cell fraction (not recorded which). The J gene is TRBJ1-1, the V gene TRBV20-1; TRBD1 matches at 8 bases. The CDR3 region is CSATAPDRENTEAFF. The CDR3 DNA reads TGCAGTGCGACTGCCCCGGACAGGGAGAACACTGAAGCTTTCTTT.